This T cell receptor beta chain emerged from a study of control samples from healthy donors and cancer patients (dated by TCRdb to 2020 to 2021). In regard to this clone: Its antigen is still unknown. Within one base of it there is no much larger clone, and no base qualities were kept.

The receptor library was made with the immunoSEQ multiplex PCR assay. TCRdb mirrors the immuneACCESS table, restricted to in-frame sequences. Some clones are absent from its copies; in checked studies, under half trace to an unresolved V gene, and the reason for the others is unknown. The table for this sample lists some 150,000 clones; around 94% of them were counted only once. In total, the top ten clones hold about 15% of the sample. Material for sequencing was PBMCs. The source of this sequence is a man between 60 and 70 years old with colorectal cancer.

CDR3 region: CASSPRPTASSTEAFF. The nucleotide sequence is TGTGCCAGCTCACCCCGGCCGACAGCTTCAAGCACTGAAGCTTTCTTT. This chain joins TRBV18 to TRBJ1-1; the D gene is possibly TRBD1, with 5 bases matching. V is clipped by 3 bases and J by 4 bases, and the sequence between their germline boundaries is 18 bases long. Per the germline V gene, KGHSH is the CDR1 and LQKENI is the CDR2. The CDR3, from cysteine to phenylalanine, totals 16 residues. Only the CDR3 portion is preserved as DNA: 48 bases, with reading frame beginning at the first base.